The subject of this entry is one T cell receptor beta chain. This clone was detected only once. Its binding antigen is unknown. No base quality information exists; no much larger clone differs at one position. The CDR3 measures 15 amino acids from cysteine to phenylalanine. Solely the CDR3 DNA is kept, with 45 bases framed from the first base. For this chain, trimming is 6 bases at the V end and 4 bases at the J end, and the number of junction bases without a gene match is 7. CDR1 and CDR2, looked up from the germline V gene, are MNHEY and SVGAGI. Enrolling through a virtual design, the prospective study's participants ranged in age from roughly 18 to 100 years and lived across about two dozen United States geographic areas. In the prospective study, cohorts were assigned on the basis of participant-reported clinical history obtained from a screening survey and a study questionnaire. A participant counted as exposed if, within 2 weeks of entering the study, that participant had been in contact with someone who had a PCR-confirmed or clinician-diagnosed COVID-19 case. Each participant in the prospective study had whole blood, serum and a nasopharyngeal or oropharyngeal swab collected by mobile phlebotomists. Additional blood draws and questionnaires over an approximately 2-month period could optionally be provided by prospective study participants. Prospective study blood samples were shipped either frozen or at room temperature before DNA extraction.

These data belong to a study of blood T cell repertoires in COVID-19 (TCRdb year 2020). Regarding the complete study: Collaborator samples came from the United States, Italy and Spain and covered acute and convalescent phases of COVID-19. Subjects who had been exposed to COVID-19, were actively infected with it, or had recovered from it provided the deeply sampled blood TCRbeta repertoires that made up the dataset. Where HLA class I and class II types were available, the types were taken from metadata supplied by the sample provider, not from assay-based typing. The samples were drawn from two sources: the first 160 participants of the ongoing ImmuneRACE study, and approximately 1,300 subjects contributed by 6 global collaborators. The sample metadata nearly always contained a de-identified subject ID, COVID-19 status, age in years and sex. The prospective study material was composed of cDNA or gDNA derived from T cells, B-cell-depleted T cells, or PBMCs. A freely available public database, intended as a resource for researchers studying the immune response to SARS-CoV-2, is where the repertoires were released.

Points the paper makes about the study in general: The quantity of clinical and demographic metadata differed by source and by participant and was supplied without curation.

TCRbeta CDR3 regions were amplified from genomic DNA using the immunoSEQ Assay, a bias-controlled multiplex PCR. In the authors' own workflow: The number of nucleated cells in each sample was estimated from the amplification of reference gene primers within the assay. To quantify the absolute abundance of each unique TCRbeta CDR3 rearrangement, sequence reads were collapsed and filtered. For each sample, productive Simpson clonality was calculated as the square root of Simpson's diversity index over productive rearrangements. The immuneACCESS repertoire file appears here via TCRdb, limited to in-frame rearrangements. These files lack a portion of the clones; in checked studies, under half of the deficit traces to unresolved V genes, and the cause of the others is not known. For V, J and clone size, that table is used; D and trimming come from the DNA. This sample is represented by around 170,000 clones; roughly 80% of them were singletons. The ten most abundant clones make up approximately 15% of the sample.

In this chain, TRBV6-5 is recombined with TRBJ2-3, with 10 bases aligning to TRBD1. This TCR was sampled from a man aged 60 to 75 who had been exposed to COVID-19. The source material was PBMCs or T cells enriched from blood (not recorded which). The nucleotides read TGTGCCAGCAGCCTCCGGGACAGGGGCGCAGATACGCAGTATTTT. This translates into CASSLRDRGADTQYF.